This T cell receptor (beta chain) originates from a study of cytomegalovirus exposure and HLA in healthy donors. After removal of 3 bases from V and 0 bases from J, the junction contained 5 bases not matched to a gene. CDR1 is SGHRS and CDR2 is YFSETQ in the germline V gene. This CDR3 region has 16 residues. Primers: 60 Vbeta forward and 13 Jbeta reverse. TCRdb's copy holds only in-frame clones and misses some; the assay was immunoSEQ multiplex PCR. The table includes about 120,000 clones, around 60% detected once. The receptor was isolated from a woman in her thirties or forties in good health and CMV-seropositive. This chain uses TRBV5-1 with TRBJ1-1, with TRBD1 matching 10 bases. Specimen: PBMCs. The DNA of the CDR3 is TGCGCCAGCAGCTGGGGGACAGGGGAATTGAACACTGAAGCTTTCTTT. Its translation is CASSWGTGELNTEAFF.